This paragraph covers one TCR beta chain sequence. Both 60 Vbeta primers and 13 Jbeta primers went into the PCR. The assay was immunoSEQ multiplex PCR, and TCRdb's table has in-frame clones only and misses some. The table has about 130,000 clones, roughly four fifths seen once. These data come from a study of cytomegalovirus exposure and HLA in healthy donors. Material for sequencing was PBMCs. The TCR originated in a girl aged 2 to 10 in good health and CMV-seronegative.

CDR3 DNA: TGTGCCAGCAGCCTGGACAGGGGGCCAGGGCAGCCCCAGCATTTT. Translated, it gives CASSLDRGPGQPQHF. V usage is TRBV5-4 and J usage is TRBJ1-5, with 11 bases that match TRBD1. Germline V gene data show CDR1 as SGHNT and CDR2 as YYREEE (reference sequence). J lost 7 bases, V lost 4 bases, and 7 bases had no gene match. The CDR3 runs to 15 residues.